The rows below give T cell receptor beta chains drawn from one sample of a study of cytomegalovirus exposure and HLA in healthy donors. The table came from immunoSEQ multiplex PCR; TCRdb's copy has only in-frame clones and leaves some out. The table shows approximately 170,000 clones, with roughly 80% occurring only once. The sample consisted of PBMCs. The receptors originated from a male donor in good health and CMV-seronegative. CDR3s include the opening cysteine and the closing phenylalanine or tryptophan. The D gene is left open where the match is weak. Not every row has a clone size; where given, it reads once, few, many or a size class.

j_call	v_call	clone_size	d_call	cdr3_nt	cdr3_aa
TRBJ2-5	TRBV4-1	NA	TRBD1	TGCGCCAGCAGCCAAGAGGGGACAGGGATAGCGGAGACCCAGTACTTC	CASSQEGTGIAETQYF
TRBJ2-5	TRBV11-1	NA	NA	TGTGCCAGCAGCCCGGGACAGCCGGGGAGGGAGACCCAGTACTTC	CASSPGQPGRETQYF
TRBJ2-5	TRBV14	NA	TRBD1	TGTGCCAGCAGCCAAGTTAATCCGGGACAGGGGCCGACCCAGTACTTC	CASSQVNPGQGPTQYF
TRBJ2-5	TRBV6-1	NA	NA	TGTGCCAGCATGAAAGGGGAGGTCCAAGAGACCCAGTACTTC	CASMKGEVQETQYF
TRBJ1-1	TRBV6-5	NA	TRBD1	TGTGCCAGCAGAGTACAGGGGAGTTCTGAAGCTTTCTTT	CASRVQGSSEAFF
TRBJ2-1	TRBV7-9	NA	TRBD1	TGTGCCAGCAGCGGAACAGGGGTCGAGCAGTTCTTC	CASSGTGVEQFF
TRBJ2-7	TRBV28	NA	NA	TGTGCCAGCAGTTCGGCCTACGAGCAGTACTTC	CASSSAYEQYF
TRBJ2-7	TRBV6-1	NA	NA	TGTGCCAGCAGTGAAGAAGCGGCACCTCTTCTTGGGCAGTACTTC	CASSEEAAPLLGQYF
TRBJ1-3	TRBV28	once	NA	TGTGCCAGCAGTTTAAGCCCGACAGATTCTGGAAACACCATATATTTT	CASSLSPTDSGNTIYF
TRBJ2-1	TRBV6-4	NA	NA	TGTGCCAGCAGTGAATCCAGGGTGGATGAGCAGTTCTTC	CASSESRVDEQFF
TRBJ1-1	TRBV4-3	NA	TRBD1	TGCGCCAGCAGCCAAACTTGGACAGGGGAGACTGAAGCTTTCTTT	CASSQTWTGETEAFF
TRBJ2-2	TRBV9	once	NA	TGTGCCAGCAGCGTAGCCAGCGGAAACACCGGGGAGCTGTTTTTT	CASSVASGNTGELFF
TRBJ2-1	TRBV5-1	NA	NA	TGCGCCAGCAGCTTGGTTGGGGCGGATGAGCAGTTCTTC	CASSLVGADEQFF
TRBJ2-7	TRBV7-5	NA	NA	TGTGTCAGAATAGCGGGGGGGGCCTACGAGCAGTACTTC	CVRIAGGAYEQYF
TRBJ1-5	TRBV18	NA	TRBD1	TGTGCCAGCGGACAGGGCAATCAGCCCCAGCATTTT	CASGQGNQPQHF
TRBJ2-2	TRBV5-1	NA	TRBD2	TGCGCCAGCAGCCTTTTAGGACTAGCGGGGTCCTCGAACACCGGGGAGCTGTTTTTT	CASSLLGLAGSSNTGELFF
TRBJ2-3	TRBV9	NA	TRBD2	TGTGCCAGCAGCGTTGGGGTAACAGCGGGGACCACAGATACGCAGTATTTT	CASSVGVTAGTTDTQYF
TRBJ1-1	TRBV4-3	NA	NA	TGCGCCAGCAGCCCGAATTTGCAGGCAGGGAACACTGAAGCTTTCTTT	CASSPNLQAGNTEAFF
TRBJ1-5	TRBV15	once	NA	TGTGCCACCAGCCCGAGGTCTTATAGCAATCAGCCCCAGCATTTT	CATSPRSYSNQPQHF
TRBJ2-5	TRBV12-1	NA	NA	TGTGCCAGCAGCTTCCCGGGGGACAGCCAAGAGACCCAGTACTTC	CASSFPGDSQETQYF
TRBJ1-1	TRBV5-1	NA	NA	TGCGCCAGCAGCTATTCGACAGCGAACACTGAAGCTTTCTTT	CASSYSTANTEAFF
TRBJ2-7	TRBV11-2	NA	NA	TGTGCCAGCAGCTTAAGCGGTCCTAGCGACTACGAGCAGTACTTC	CASSLSGPSDYEQYF
TRBJ1-1	TRBV6-5	NA	TRBD1	TGTGCCAGCAGGGGGACAGGAACTAACACTGAAGCTTTCTTT	CASRGTGTNTEAFF
TRBJ1-6	TRBV11-2	NA	TRBD1	TGTGCCAGCAGCTCAAACACCCGGCCAGGGGGGAATTCACCCCTCCACTTT	CASSSNTRPGGNSPLHF
TRBJ1-2	TRBV2	NA	TRBD1	TGTGCCAGCAGTGAAAACCCGACAGGGCGAATAGGATATGGCTACACCTTC	CASSENPTGRIGYGYTF
TRBJ1-2	TRBV6-4	NA	TRBD1	TGTGCCAGCAGGAGCGGGACAGGGGGTTATGGCTACACCTTC	CASRSGTGGYGYTF
TRBJ2-7	TRBV7-2	NA	TRBD2	TGTGCCAGCAGCTCCCGACTAGCGGGGGGGCCCTACGAGCAGTACTTC	CASSSRLAGGPYEQYF
TRBJ2-1	TRBV20-1	NA	NA	TGCAGTGCAACCCCAGGGTTCCCCGAATTCTTC	CSATPGFPEFF
TRBJ2-1	TRBV2	NA	TRBD1	TGTGCCAGCAGTGGACAGGGTCCCCATTTGGGTAATGAGCAGTTCTTC	CASSGQGPHLGNEQFF
TRBJ1-5	TRBV19	NA	NA	TGTGCCAGTAGTATGTTGCGCTGGCCCCAGCATTTT	CASSMLRWPQHF
TRBJ1-2	TRBV6-5	NA	NA	TGTGCCAGCAGTTACGGGGGCTCAAGCTATGGCTACACCTTC	CASSYGGSSYGYTF
TRBJ1-2	TRBV6-5	few	NA	TGTGCCAGCAGTTACCTGGCTCTCGATGGCTACACCTTC	CASSYLALDGYTF
TRBJ1-2	TRBV5-4	NA	TRBD1	TGTGCCAGCAGCTTGGACAGGGGGGATGGCTACACCTTC	CASSLDRGDGYTF
TRBJ1-1	TRBV6-6	NA	NA	TGTGCCAGCAGTTATAGCCTGGAAGCTTTCTTT	CASSYSLEAFF
TRBJ1-3	TRBV5-1	NA	TRBD1	TGCGCCAGCAGCCGGGACAGGGGAACTGGAAACACCATATATTTT	CASSRDRGTGNTIYF
TRBJ2-5	TRBV4-2	NA	NA	TGTGCCAGCAGCCATCGCGGGGTCGAATACTTC	CASSHRGVEYF
TRBJ1-1	TRBV25-1	NA	NA	TGTGCCAGCACCCTGGGAGGACAGAACACTGAAGCTTTCTTT	CASTLGGQNTEAFF
TRBJ2-7	TRBV5-6	NA	NA	TGTGCCAGCAGCCACACAGGTCCCTACGAGCAGTACTTC	CASSHTGPYEQYF
TRBJ2-2	TRBV5-4	NA	TRBD2	TGTGCCAGCAGCGGGCTTAGCGGGGGGGCCGGGGAGCTGTTTTTT	CASSGLSGGAGELFF
TRBJ2-4	TRBV11-2	NA	TRBD1	TGTGCCAGCAGCTTAGATGTGACAGGGCTAGCCAAAAACATTCAGTACTTC	CASSLDVTGLAKNIQYF
TRBJ1-1	TRBV13	NA	NA	TGTGCCAGCAGGACCGGGGTCACTGAAGCTTTCTTT	CASRTGVTEAFF
TRBJ2-7	TRBV27	NA	TRBD1	TGTGCCAGCAGTTTATCGGGACAGGGCCCCGCCTACGAGCAGTACTTC	CASSLSGQGPAYEQYF
TRBJ2-1	TRBV19	NA	TRBD2	TGTGCCAGTAGCCTCGGGGGGGATGAGCAGTTCTTC	CASSLGGDEQFF
TRBJ2-3	TRBV5-1	NA	NA	TGCGCCAGCAGCGCGGGACAGTCCACAGATACGCAGTATTTT	CASSAGQSTDTQYF